These T cell receptor beta chains were read from a single sample in a study of tumor-infiltrating lymphocytes in localized non-small cell lung cancer. The table came from immunoSEQ multiplex PCR; TCRdb's copy has only in-frame clones and leaves some out. The sample holds around 7,100 clones, roughly 70% seen once. The sequenced material came from uninvolved lung tissue not adjacent to the tumor. Source of these receptors: a human donor with non-small cell lung cancer. Each CDR3 is given with its conserved first and last residue. The order of the fields is CDR3 protein, CDR3 DNA, clone size, J gene, D gene, V gene. D genes are given only for firm matches. Clone sizes are given selectively: once, few, many, or a class where the clone is expanded.

CDR3aa: CASSLEGNRALHF; CDR3nt: TGTGCCAGCAGCTTAGAGGGAAACAGGGCCCTCCACTTT; abundance: .; j_gene: TRBJ1-6; d_gene: .; v_gene: TRBV7-9
CDR3aa: CASSATGLQREQYF; CDR3nt: TGTGCCAGCAGTGCCACGGGACTCCAGCGGGAGCAGTACTTC; abundance: .; j_gene: TRBJ2-7; d_gene: .; v_gene: TRBV6-6
CDR3aa: CASSQDSFQPRRETQYF; CDR3nt: TGTGCCAGCAGCCAAGATTCTTTCCAGCCTCGTAGGGAGACCCAGTACTTC; abundance: .; j_gene: TRBJ2-5; d_gene: .; v_gene: TRBV14
CDR3aa: CATRRQGAHEQYF; CDR3nt: TGTGCCACCAGGAGACAGGGGGCCCACGAGCAGTACTTC; abundance: .; j_gene: TRBJ2-7; d_gene: TRBD1; v_gene: TRBV15
CDR3aa: CASFSLEYTEAFF; CDR3nt: TGCGCCAGCTTCTCGCTGGAATACACTGAAGCTTTCTTT; abundance: medium-sized; j_gene: TRBJ1-1; d_gene: .; v_gene: TRBV10-2
CDR3aa: CASRDRDREAAFF; CDR3nt: TGCGCCAGCAGGGACCGGGACAGGGAGGCGGCTTTCTTT; abundance: few; j_gene: TRBJ1-1; d_gene: TRBD1; v_gene: TRBV23-1
CDR3aa: CASSAARATGELFF; CDR3nt: TGTGCCAGTAGTGCCGCCAGGGCCACCGGGGAGCTGTTTTTT; abundance: .; j_gene: TRBJ2-2; d_gene: .; v_gene: TRBV19
CDR3aa: CASSQDQGADTQYF; CDR3nt: TGCGCCAGCAGCCAAGATCAGGGGGCAGATACGCAGTATTTT; abundance: .; j_gene: TRBJ2-3; d_gene: TRBD1; v_gene: TRBV4-3
CDR3aa: CASSQSGEQYF; CDR3nt: TGTGCCAGCAGCCAATCGGGCGAGCAGTACTTC; abundance: .; j_gene: TRBJ2-7; d_gene: .; v_gene: TRBV4-2
CDR3aa: CASSVVSRGLGELFF; CDR3nt: TGTGCCAGCAGTGTTGTGTCCAGGGGGCTAGGGGAGCTGTTTTTT; abundance: .; j_gene: TRBJ2-2; d_gene: TRBD1; v_gene: TRBV2
CDR3aa: CASSDGQGWDTGELFF; CDR3nt: TGTGCCAGCAGTGACGGACAGGGGTGGGACACCGGGGAGCTGTTTTTT; abundance: .; j_gene: TRBJ2-2; d_gene: TRBD1; v_gene: TRBV6-1
CDR3aa: CASRGQGSYTEAFF; CDR3nt: TGTGCCAGTAGGGGACAGGGGTCTTACACTGAAGCTTTCTTT; abundance: .; j_gene: TRBJ1-1; d_gene: TRBD1; v_gene: TRBV19
CDR3aa: CASLRGSYNEQFF; CDR3nt: TGTGCCAGCTTGAGAGGCTCCTACAATGAGCAGTTCTTC; abundance: .; j_gene: TRBJ2-1; d_gene: .; v_gene: TRBV2
CDR3aa: CASSLATTKGETQYF; CDR3nt: TGCGCCAGCAGCTTGGCGACCACCAAGGGAGAGACCCAGTACTTC; abundance: .; j_gene: TRBJ2-5; d_gene: .; v_gene: TRBV5-1
CDR3aa: CASSQGLAGANTGELFF; CDR3nt: TGCGCCAGCAGCCAAGGCTTAGCGGGGGCGAACACCGGGGAGCTGTTTTTT; abundance: .; j_gene: TRBJ2-2; d_gene: TRBD2; v_gene: TRBV4-1
CDR3aa: CASSFRTGGMNQPQHF; CDR3nt: TGTGCCAGTAGTTTCCGGACAGGGGGCATGAATCAGCCCCAGCATTTT; abundance: .; j_gene: TRBJ1-5; d_gene: TRBD1; v_gene: TRBV19